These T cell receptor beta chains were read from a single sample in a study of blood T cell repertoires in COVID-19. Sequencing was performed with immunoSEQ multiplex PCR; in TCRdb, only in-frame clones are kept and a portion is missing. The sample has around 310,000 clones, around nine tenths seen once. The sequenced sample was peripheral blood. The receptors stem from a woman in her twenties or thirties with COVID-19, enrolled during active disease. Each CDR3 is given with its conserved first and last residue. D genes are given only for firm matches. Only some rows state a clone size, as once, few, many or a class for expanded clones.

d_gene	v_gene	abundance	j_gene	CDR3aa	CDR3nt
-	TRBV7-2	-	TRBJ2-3	CASSLQPGTLTDTQYF	TGTGCCAGCAGCTTACAACCCGGGACACTCACAGATACGCAGTATTTT
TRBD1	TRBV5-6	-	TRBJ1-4	CASSFYRGWEKLFF	TGTGCCAGCAGCTTTTACAGGGGATGGGAAAAACTGTTTTTT
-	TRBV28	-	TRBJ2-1	CASTPVRGYNEQFF	TGTGCCAGCACTCCCGTTCGCGGCTACAATGAGCAGTTCTTC
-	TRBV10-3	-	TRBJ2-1	CAISEYGDNEQFF	TGTGCCATCAGTGAGTACGGAGACAATGAGCAGTTCTTC
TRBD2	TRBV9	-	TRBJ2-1	CASSAELAEPYNEQFF	TGTGCCAGCAGCGCCGAACTAGCGGAACCTTACAATGAGCAGTTCTTC
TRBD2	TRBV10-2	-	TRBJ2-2	CASSLAGASGELFF	TGCGCCAGCAGCCTAGCGGGAGCATCCGGGGAGCTGTTTTTT
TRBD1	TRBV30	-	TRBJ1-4	CAWRTGTGTEKLFF	TGTGCCTGGCGGACCGGGACAGGGACTGAAAAACTGTTTTTT
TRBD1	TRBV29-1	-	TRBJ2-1	CSVAGQGANYNEQFF	TGCAGCGTGGCGGGACAGGGGGCTAACTACAATGAGCAGTTCTTC
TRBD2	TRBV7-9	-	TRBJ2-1	CASSSGLAGGNEQFF	TGTGCCAGCAGCTCAGGACTAGCGGGGGGGAATGAGCAGTTCTTC
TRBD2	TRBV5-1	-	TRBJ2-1	CASTRLLAGLDEQFF	TGCGCCAGCACCCGATTATTAGCGGGGTTGGATGAGCAGTTCTTC
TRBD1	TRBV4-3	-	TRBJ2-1	CASSLGQGDANEQFF	TGCGCCAGCAGCTTAGGACAGGGAGATGCCAATGAGCAGTTCTTC
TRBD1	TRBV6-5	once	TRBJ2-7	CASSQAGTGIYEQYF	TGTGCCAGCAGCCAAGCCGGGACAGGGATTTACGAGCAGTACTTC
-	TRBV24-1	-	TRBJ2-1	CATGVDDRNEQFF	TGTGCCACCGGAGTCGATGATAGAAATGAGCAGTTCTTC
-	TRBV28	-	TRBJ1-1	CASSPPVRGNTEAFF	TGTGCCAGCAGTCCCCCGGTACGGGGGAACACTGAAGCTTTCTTT
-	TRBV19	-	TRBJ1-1	CASTPLRDTSEAFF	TGTGCCAGTACCCCCCTCCGGGACACCTCTGAAGCTTTCTTT
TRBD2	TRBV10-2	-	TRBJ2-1	CASSHGGSSYNEQFF	TGCGCCAGCAGTCATGGCGGGAGCTCCTACAATGAGCAGTTCTTC
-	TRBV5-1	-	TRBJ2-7	CASSRQEGAYEQYF	TGCGCCAGCAGCCGTCAGGAGGGCGCCTACGAGCAGTACTTC
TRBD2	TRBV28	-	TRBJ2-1	CASSVLGRANEQFF	TGTGCCAGCAGTGTACTCGGGAGGGCCAATGAGCAGTTCTTC
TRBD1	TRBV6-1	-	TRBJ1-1	CASSEATGGRTEAFF	TGTGCCAGCAGTGAAGCGACAGGGGGCCGGACTGAAGCTTTCTTT
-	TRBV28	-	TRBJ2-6	CASSRGSGANVLTF	TGTGCCAGCAGTAGGGGCTCTGGGGCCAACGTCCTGACTTTC
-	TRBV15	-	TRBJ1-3	CATSRDRQGNTIYF	TGTGCCACCAGCAGAGATAGACAGGGAAACACCATATATTTT
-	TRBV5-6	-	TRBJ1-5	CASSLEGGWDQPQHF	TGTGCCAGCAGCTTGGAAGGGGGTTGGGATCAGCCCCAGCATTTT
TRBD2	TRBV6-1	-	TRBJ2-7	CASSEASGSQDYEQYF	TGTGCCAGCAGTGAGGCTAGCGGGAGCCAAGACTACGAGCAGTACTTC
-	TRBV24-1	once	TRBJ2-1	CATSAGDSVVHNEQFF	TGTGCCACCAGTGCCGGTGACTCAGTGGTCCACAATGAGCAGTTCTTC
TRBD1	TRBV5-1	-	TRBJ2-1	CASSKGQGTFGEQFF	TGCGCCAGCAGCAAGGGACAGGGGACCTTCGGTGAGCAGTTCTTC
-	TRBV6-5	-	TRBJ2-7	CASSTEQGYEQYF	TGTGCCAGCAGTACAGAACAGGGCTACGAGCAGTACTTC
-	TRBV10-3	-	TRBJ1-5	CAASEGNQPQHF	TGTGCCGCGTCGGAGGGCAATCAGCCCCAGCATTTT
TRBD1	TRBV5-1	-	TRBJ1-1	CASRSGTVPNTEAFF	TGCGCCAGCAGGTCGGGGACAGTGCCGAACACTGAAGCTTTCTTT
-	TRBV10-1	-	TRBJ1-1	CASSESWQGEAFF	TGCGCCAGCAGTGAGTCCTGGCAGGGTGAAGCTTTCTTT
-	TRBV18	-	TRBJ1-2	CASSDDSYGYTF	TGTGCCAGCTCAGACGACAGCTATGGCTACACCTTC
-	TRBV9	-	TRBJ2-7	CASSPLIGGEQYF	TGTGCCAGCAGCCCCCTGATAGGGGGCGAGCAGTACTTC
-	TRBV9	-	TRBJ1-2	CASSPSPGGGYTF	TGTGCCAGCAGCCCAAGCCCGGGGGGAGGCTACACCTTC
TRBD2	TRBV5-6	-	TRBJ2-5	CASSAKGAGGPSSKTQYF	TGTGCCAGCAGCGCGAAAGGAGCGGGAGGGCCCTCGTCGAAGACCCAGTACTTC
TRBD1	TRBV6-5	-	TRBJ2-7	CATGQGIGYEQYF	TGTGCCACTGGACAGGGTATCGGCTACGAGCAGTACTTC
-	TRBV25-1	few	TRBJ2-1	CASSEYNGNEQFF	TGTGCCAGCAGTGAATATAACGGCAATGAGCAGTTCTTC
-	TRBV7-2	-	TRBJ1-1	CASSLEFAGKDTEAFF	TGTGCCAGCAGCTTAGAGTTTGCAGGGAAGGACACTGAAGCTTTCTTT
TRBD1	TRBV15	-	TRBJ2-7	CATSLHAGGEQYF	TGTGCCACCAGCCTTCACGCAGGGGGCGAGCAGTACTTC
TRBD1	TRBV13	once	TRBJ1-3	CASSLGTGGNTIYF	TGTGCCAGCAGCCTCGGGACAGGTGGAAACACCATATATTTT
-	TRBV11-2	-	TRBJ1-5	CASSSTGGPQHF	TGTGCCAGCAGCTCCACCGGTGGGCCCCAGCATTTT
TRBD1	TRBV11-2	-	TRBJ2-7	CASSLAAGTGSSYEQYF	TGTGCCAGCAGCTTAGCGGCAGGGACAGGCTCTTCCTACGAGCAGTACTTC
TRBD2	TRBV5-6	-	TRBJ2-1	CASSFGLARGYNEQFF	TGTGCCAGCAGCTTCGGACTAGCCCGAGGGTACAATGAGCAGTTCTTC
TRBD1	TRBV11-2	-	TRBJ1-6	CASSSHRGRSPLHF	TGTGCCAGCAGCTCCCACAGGGGTCGTTCACCCCTCCACTTT
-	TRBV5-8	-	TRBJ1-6	CASSFRPQGNSPLHF	TGTGCCAGCAGCTTTCGTCCCCAGGGGAATTCACCCCTCCACTTT
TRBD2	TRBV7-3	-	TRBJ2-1	CASSNGLAHNEQFF	TGTGCCAGCAGCAACGGACTAGCCCACAATGAGCAGTTCTTC
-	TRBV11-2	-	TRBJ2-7	CASSLELVYEQYF	TGTGCCAGCAGCTTAGAACTAGTTTACGAGCAGTACTTC
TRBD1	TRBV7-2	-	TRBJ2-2	CASSFTGATGELFF	TGTGCCAGCAGCTTCACAGGGGCCACCGGGGAGCTGTTTTTT
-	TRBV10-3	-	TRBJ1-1	CAIRGTLNTEAFF	TGTGCCATCAGGGGGACATTGAACACTGAAGCTTTCTTT
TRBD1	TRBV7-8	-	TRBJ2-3	CASSAWTGVYTDTQYF	TGTGCCAGCAGCGCCTGGACAGGGGTCTACACAGATACGCAGTATTTT
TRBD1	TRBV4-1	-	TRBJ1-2	CASSLGTDLNYGYTF	TGCGCCAGCAGCCTCGGGACAGACCTTAACTATGGCTACACCTTC
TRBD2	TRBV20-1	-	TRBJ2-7	CSASNGAGRDSYEQYF	TGCAGTGCTAGTAACGGAGCGGGAAGGGACTCTTACGAGCAGTACTTC
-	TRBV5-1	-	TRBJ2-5	CASSLGGYQETQYF	TGCGCCAGCAGCTTGGGAGGTTATCAAGAGACCCAGTACTTC
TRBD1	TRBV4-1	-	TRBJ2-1	CASSQLDRGMLYEQFF	TGCGCCAGCAGCCAACTGGACAGGGGGATGCTCTATGAGCAGTTCTTC
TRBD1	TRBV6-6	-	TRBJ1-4	CASGLQGPNEKLFF	TGTGCCAGCGGGCTACAGGGGCCTAATGAAAAACTGTTTTTT
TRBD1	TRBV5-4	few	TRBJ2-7	CASSELRTGGREQYF	TGTGCCAGCAGCGAGTTGAGGACAGGGGGTCGGGAGCAGTACTTC
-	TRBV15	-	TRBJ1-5	CATSRDYRDQPQHF	TGTGCCACCAGCAGAGATTACAGGGACCAGCCCCAGCATTTT